This T cell receptor beta chain emerged from a study of naive and memory T cell subsets. J lost 7 bases, V lost 4 bases, and 15 bases had no gene match. Germline V gene lookup returns CDR1 KGHDR and CDR2 SFDVKD. CDR3 length equals 16 residues. An equimolar mix of two oligonucleotides served as the beta constant-region primer for TRBC1 and TRBC2. Four rounds of PCR amplified the ligated cDNA using nested alpha and beta constant-region primers plus SP2. TCRdb ran MiXCR on the UMI-ligation and nested PCR reads and lists one entry per CDR3 protein. This table has roughly 140,000 distinct CDR3 sequences, 15% to 20% appearing once. In its sample, this clonotype was seen a few times.

V usage is TRBV24-1 and J usage is TRBJ2-7, with 7 bases aligning to TRBD1. This clonotype was sampled from a human donor in good health. Specimen: naive CD4+ T cells from blood. Here the CDR3 reads CATSENDRVGMGEQYF. The CDR3 bases are TGTGCCACCAGTGAGAACGACAGGGTCGGAATGGGAGAGCAGTACTTC.